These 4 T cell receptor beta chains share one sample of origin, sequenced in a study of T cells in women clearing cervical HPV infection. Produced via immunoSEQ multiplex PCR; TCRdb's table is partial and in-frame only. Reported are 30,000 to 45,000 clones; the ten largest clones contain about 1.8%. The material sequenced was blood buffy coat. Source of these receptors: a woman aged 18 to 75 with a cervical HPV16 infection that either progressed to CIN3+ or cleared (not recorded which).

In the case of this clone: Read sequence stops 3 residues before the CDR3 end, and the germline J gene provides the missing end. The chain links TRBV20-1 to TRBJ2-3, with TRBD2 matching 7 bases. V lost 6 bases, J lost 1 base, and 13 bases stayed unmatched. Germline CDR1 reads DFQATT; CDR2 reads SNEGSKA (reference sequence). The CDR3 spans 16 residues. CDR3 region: CSASSRLRGGTDTQYF. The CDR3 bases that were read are TGCAGTGCCTCCTCACGTCTACGGGGGGGCACAGATACG.

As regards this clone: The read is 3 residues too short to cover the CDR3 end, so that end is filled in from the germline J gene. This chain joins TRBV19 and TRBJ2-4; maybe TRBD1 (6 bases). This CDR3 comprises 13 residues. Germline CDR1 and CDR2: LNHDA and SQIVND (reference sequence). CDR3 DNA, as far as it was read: TGTGCCAGTAGTAGAGGACAGCTCCCGGGT. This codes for CASSRGQLPG. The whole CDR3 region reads CASSRGQLPGQYF.

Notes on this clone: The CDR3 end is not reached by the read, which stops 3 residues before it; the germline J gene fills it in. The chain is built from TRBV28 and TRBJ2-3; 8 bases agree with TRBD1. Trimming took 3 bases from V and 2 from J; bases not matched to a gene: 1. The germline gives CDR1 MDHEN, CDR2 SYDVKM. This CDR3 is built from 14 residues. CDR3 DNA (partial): TGTGCCAGCAGTTTCAGGGGGCCCACAGATACG. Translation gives CASSFRGPTDT. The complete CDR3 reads CASSFRGPTDTQYF.

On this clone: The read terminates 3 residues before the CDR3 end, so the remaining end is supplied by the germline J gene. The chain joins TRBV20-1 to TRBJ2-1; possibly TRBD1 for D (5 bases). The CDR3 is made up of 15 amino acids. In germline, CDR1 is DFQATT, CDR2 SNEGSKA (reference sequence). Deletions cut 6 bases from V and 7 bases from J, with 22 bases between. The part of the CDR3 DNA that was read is TGCAGTGCCCCCAAGGGCAGGCCCTCAGGGAATGAG. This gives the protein CSAPKGRPSGNE. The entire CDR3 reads CSAPKGRPSGNEQFF.